Listed below are T cell receptor beta chains from one sample, sequenced in a study of blood T cell repertoires in COVID-19. Only in-frame clones appear in the TCRdb table, and some are missing; sequencing was by immunoSEQ multiplex PCR. The sample includes roughly 90,000 clones, around 89% of them seen just once. Sequenced input: peripheral blood. The receptors were sampled from a man aged 45-65 years with COVID-19, enrolled during active disease. Both conserved end residues are part of each CDR3. D genes are given only for firm matches. Some rows have no size entry. The others give once, few or many, or a class for an expanded clone.

TRBJ1-6	.	TRBV6-1	.	TGTGCCAGCAGTGTCGGACATCAGAGCTCCTATAATTCACCCCTCCACTTT	CASSVGHQSSYNSPLHF
TRBJ1-4	.	TRBV30	.	TGTGCCGGACGGGGGTACGAAAAACTGTTTTTT	CAGRGYEKLFF
TRBJ1-2	.	TRBV19	.	TGTGCCAGCCGACGGGTGCTTGGGTATGGCTACACCTTC	CASRRVLGYGYTF
TRBJ2-7	.	TRBV16	few	TGTGCCAGCAGCCCTCCAGGAGGGCCTCGCGAGCAGTACTTC	CASSPPGGPREQYF
TRBJ1-1	TRBD1	TRBV28	.	TGTGCCAGCAGTCCCGGGACAGGGAACACTGAAGCTTTCTTT	CASSPGTGNTEAFF
TRBJ1-2	TRBD1	TRBV15	.	TGTGCCACCAGCCTGAATCGGGGACAGGGAATCGGTGGCTACACCTTC	CATSLNRGQGIGGYTF
TRBJ2-7	.	TRBV2	.	TGTGCCAGCAGTGGTCTAGGGGGATCCTACGAGCAGTACTTC	CASSGLGGSYEQYF
TRBJ1-3	.	TRBV5-1	few	TGCGCCAGCAGCTTGCCAGACTCTGGAAACACCATATATTTT	CASSLPDSGNTIYF
TRBJ1-4	.	TRBV18	.	TGTGCCAGCTCACAACAGAAAACTAATGAAAAACTGTTTTTT	CASSQQKTNEKLFF
TRBJ2-1	.	TRBV3-1/TRBV3-2	.	TGTGCCAGCAGCGCCTTGGGGGGTAACGTCAATGAGCAGTTCTTC	CASSALGGNVNEQFF
TRBJ2-5	.	TRBV5-1	.	TGCGCCAGCAGCTGGGACACTAAAGAGACCCAGTACTTC	CASSWDTKETQYF
TRBJ1-6	.	TRBV19	.	TGTGCCAGTAGTACCATGGACAGACCCAGAACCTCTGGTGGTTCACCCCTCCACTTT	CASSTMDRPRTSGGSPLHF
TRBJ1-1	TRBD1	TRBV4-3	.	TGCGCCAGCAGCCAAGATTGGGGACAGGGGGGAGCTGAAGCTTTCTTT	CASSQDWGQGGAEAFF
TRBJ1-4	.	TRBV5-1	.	TGCGCCAGCAGCTTGGTGACGACAGCAACTAATGAAAAACTGTTTTTT	CASSLVTTATNEKLFF
TRBJ1-5	.	TRBV2	.	TGTGCCAGCAGTGTAGGCGAGGGTCAGCCCCAGCATTTT	CASSVGEGQPQHF
TRBJ1-2	.	TRBV10-3	.	TGTGCCATCATGGGGGCCGAGGTTTCCTATGGCTACACCTTC	CAIMGAEVSYGYTF
TRBJ2-7	TRBD1	TRBV6-6	.	TGTGCCAGCAGCCCGGACAGGGGATTATACGAGCAGTACTTC	CASSPDRGLYEQYF
TRBJ1-2	.	TRBV9	once	TGTGCCAGCAGCGTCTCCCCGGGAACCGGTGGCACCTTC	CASSVSPGTGGTF
TRBJ1-5	.	TRBV6-5	.	TGTGCCAGCAGTTATGAGGTGGGCAATCAGCCCCAGCATTTT	CASSYEVGNQPQHF
TRBJ2-3	TRBD2	TRBV6-2/TRBV6-3	.	TGTGCCAGCAGTTCCGGGACTAGCGGGGGGTCCACAGATACGCAGTATTTT	CASSSGTSGGSTDTQYF
TRBJ2-1	.	TRBV29-1	.	TGCAGCGTTGTTAGGGGTGGGAATGAGCAGTTCTTC	CSVVRGGNEQFF
TRBJ1-2	.	TRBV28	few	TGTGCCAGCATCCAACAGGGTTACTATGGCTACACCTTC	CASIQQGYYGYTF
TRBJ2-5	TRBD1	TRBV3-1/TRBV3-2	.	TGTGCCAGCAGCCACGGGACAGGCCATGAGACCCAGTACTTC	CASSHGTGHETQYF
TRBJ1-5	TRBD1	TRBV7-2	.	TGTGCCAGCAGCTTAGACAGGGGTCAATATCAGCCCCAGCATTTT	CASSLDRGQYQPQHF
TRBJ2-7	TRBD2	TRBV6-5	.	TGTGCCAGCCGGACTAGCGTCTACTACGAGCAGTACTTC	CASRTSVYYEQYF
TRBJ1-4	TRBD1	TRBV28	.	TGTGCCAGCAGTGTTGGACAGGGGGCAGAAAAACTGTTTTTT	CASSVGQGAEKLFF
TRBJ2-3	TRBD2	TRBV9	.	TGTGCCAGCAGCGGGTCCGGGACTAGCGGGGTGAAAGATACGCAGTATTTT	CASSGSGTSGVKDTQYF
TRBJ2-2	TRBD1	TRBV9	.	TGTGCCAGCAGCGTAGTAGGGACAGGGGGCTCCACCGGGGAGCTGTTTTTT	CASSVVGTGGSTGELFF
TRBJ1-1	TRBD1	TRBV7-9	.	TGTGCCAGCAACCTAAACGCAGGGGGAGACACTGAAGCTTTCTTT	CASNLNAGGDTEAFF
TRBJ1-4	.	TRBV6-5	once	TGTGCCAGCAGTACAGGGTGGCGTAATGAAAAACTGTTTTTT	CASSTGWRNEKLFF
TRBJ1-2	TRBD1	TRBV6-2/TRBV6-3	.	TGTGCCAGCAGCCTGACAGGGGGGAGAGCTAACTATGGCTACACCTTC	CASSLTGGRANYGYTF
TRBJ2-3	.	TRBV5-1	.	TGCGCCAGCAGCTCCGGGGAGGCGTGGGATACGCAGTATTTT	CASSSGEAWDTQYF
TRBJ2-4	TRBD1	TRBV4-1	.	TGCGCCAGCAGCCAAGAGGCAGGGGGTAGAAACATTCAGTACTTC	CASSQEAGGRNIQYF
TRBJ2-1	.	TRBV21-1	.	TGTGCCAGCAGGCCTAAAAGACAGGGAGTTTGGTCCTACAATGAGCAGTTCTTC	CASRPKRQGVWSYNEQFF
TRBJ1-2	.	TRBV7-2	.	TGTGCCAGCAGCTTAGTAGGCACCGAGGGTAACTATGGCTACACCTTC	CASSLVGTEGNYGYTF